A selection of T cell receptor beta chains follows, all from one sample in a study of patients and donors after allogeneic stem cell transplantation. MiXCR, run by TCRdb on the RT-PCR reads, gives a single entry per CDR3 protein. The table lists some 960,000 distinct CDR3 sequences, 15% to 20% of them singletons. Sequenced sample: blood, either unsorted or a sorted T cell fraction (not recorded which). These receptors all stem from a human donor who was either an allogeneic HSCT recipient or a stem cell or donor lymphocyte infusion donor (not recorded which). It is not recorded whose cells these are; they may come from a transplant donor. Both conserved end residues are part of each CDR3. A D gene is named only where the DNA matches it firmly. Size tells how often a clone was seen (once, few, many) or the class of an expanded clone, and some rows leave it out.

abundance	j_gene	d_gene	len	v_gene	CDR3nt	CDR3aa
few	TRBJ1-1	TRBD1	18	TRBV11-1	TGTGCCAGCAGCTATGGGGGGTTCCGGGACAGCCTGAACACTGAAGCTTTCTTT	CASSYGGFRDSLNTEAFF
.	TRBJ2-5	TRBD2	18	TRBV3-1	TGTGCCAGCAGCCAACCGGGACTAGCGGGGGGGCCGTTGGAGACCCAGTACTTC	CASSQPGLAGGPLETQYF
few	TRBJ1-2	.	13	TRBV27	TGTGCCAGCAGTCCCCACACTAACTATGGCTACACCTTC	CASSPHTNYGYTF
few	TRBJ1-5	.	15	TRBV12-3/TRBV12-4	TGTGCCAGCAGTTTATTTGGAAATAGCAATCAGCCCCAGCATTTT	CASSLFGNSNQPQHF
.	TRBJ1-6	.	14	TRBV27	TGTGCCAGCAGTTTAAGGGGTCAGGTCTCGCCCCTCCACTTT	CASSLRGQVSPLHF
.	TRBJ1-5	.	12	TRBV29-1	TGCAGCGGTGGGGATAGCAATCAGCCCCAGCATTTT	CSGGDSNQPQHF
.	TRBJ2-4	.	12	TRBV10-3	TGTGCCACCGGAGTCTCGCGGAACATTCAGTACTTC	CATGVSRNIQYF
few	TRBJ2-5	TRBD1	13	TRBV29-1	TGCAGCGTTCGAGACAGGGGGCAAGAGACCCAGTACTTC	CSVRDRGQETQYF
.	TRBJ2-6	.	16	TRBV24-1	TGTGCCACCAGTGAGCGGACGGTCTCTGGGGCCAACGTCCTGACTTTC	CATSERTVSGANVLTF
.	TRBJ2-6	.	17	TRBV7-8	TGTGCCAGCAGCCCCTTTTACGGAGGCGGTGGGGCCAACGTCCTGACTTTC	CASSPFYGGGGANVLTF
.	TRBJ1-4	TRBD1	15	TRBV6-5	TGTGCCAGCAGTTCCCCGGGACAGGGAAATGAAAAACTGTTTTTT	CASSSPGQGNEKLFF
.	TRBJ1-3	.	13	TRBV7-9	TGTGCCAGCAGCTTAGCGCAGTCAAACACCATATATTTT	CASSLAQSNTIYF